This T cell receptor (beta chain) emerged from a study of response to subunit inactivated influenza vaccine. TCRdb called the RT-PCR reads again in MiXCR, with one record for every CDR3 protein. The table has about 650,000 distinct CDR3 sequences, 11% to 15% seen once. Study outcomes and limitations: Researchers suggested that each seasonal influenza vaccination recruits few new T cells.

In the case of this clonotype: What it recognizes is unknown.

CDR1 SGHVS and CDR2 FQNEAQ come from the germline V gene. The CDR3 extends over 16 amino acids. Trimming stripped 1 base from V and 8 bases from J, with 18 bases between. Sequences were derived from PBMCs from blood, sampled around 15 days before vaccination. The receptor was isolated from a man in his fifties or sixties who received an inactivated influenza vaccine. The chain carries TRBV7-8 and TRBJ2-1, with a possible D match to TRBD2 (6 bases). CDR3 sequence: CASSLVGTLDGDEQFF. The CDR3 DNA is TGTGCCAGCAGCTTAGTGGGGACTCTCGACGGTGATGAGCAGTTCTTC.